A single sample is the source of the 25 T cell receptor beta chains below, sequenced in a study of OX40 agonist ivuxolimab in advanced cancers. Some clones are missing from TCRdb's copy, which holds only in-frame ones; the method was immunoSEQ multiplex PCR. The sample holds 100,000 or so clones; more than 85% are singletons and the top ten take about 0.49%. This material consisted of CD4+ or CD8+ T cells sorted from blood, taken in a trial of the OX40 agonist ivuxolimab. Source of these receptors: an adult with an advanced solid tumor such as melanoma, head and neck, liver or kidney cancer.

This chain joins TRBV25-1 and TRBJ1-2; no reliable D call. Germline loops: CDR1 MGHDK, CDR2 SYGVNS. There are 13 residues in the CDR3. Trimming removed 5 bases from V and 4 bases from J, with 11 bases in between. CDR3 region: CASSLPGSYGYTF. Written as DNA, the CDR3 is TGTGCCAGCAGTCTTCCGGGTAGCTATGGCTACACCTTC.

The sample holds one count of this clone. The gene calls are TRBV6-1 and TRBJ1-5, with 7 nucleotides matching TRBD1. After removal of 6 bases from V and 7 bases from J, the junction contained 12 bases not matched to a gene. Germline loops: CDR1 MNHNS, CDR2 SASEGT. This CDR3 contains 15 residues. CDR3 sequence (DNA): TGTGCCAGCAGGCCCCGACCTACAGGGGAACAGCCCCAGCATTTT. As protein: CASRPRPTGEQPQHF.

This chain connects TRBV7-3 to TRBJ2-3; D is unclear. Germline loops: CDR1 SGHTA, CDR2 FQGTGA. The CDR3 consists of 15 residues. Trimming left V 6 bases short and J 3 bases short, with 16 bases between. In nucleotides, the CDR3 is TGTGCCAGCAGTTTGACTCCTGCGAGAACAGATACGCAGTATTTT. This codes for CASSLTPARTDTQYF.

The chain has TRBV28 and TRBJ1-5; D gene ambiguous. V was shortened by 1 base and J by 3 bases, with 10 bases between the two germline ends. There are 15 residues in the CDR3. The germline gives CDR1 MDHEN, CDR2 SYDVKM. The chain's CDR3 is CASSLLSTVNQPQHF. The CDR3 DNA reads TGTGCCAGCAGTTTATTATCGACGGTCAATCAGCCCCAGCATTTT.

V and J are TRBV28 and TRBJ2-5; TRBD1 might be the D (6 bases). Per germline, CDR1 MDHEN and CDR2 SYDVKM. The V end lost 5 bases, the J end lost 1 base, and 14 bases lay between the germline ends. The CDR3 length is 15 residues. CDR3 amino acids: CASSPPLGAQETQYF. In DNA form, the CDR3 reads TGTGCCAGCAGTCCACCACTGGGGGCCCAAGAGACCCAGTACTTC.

This chain uses TRBV6-1 with TRBJ1-5, with a possible D match to TRBD1 (6 bases). The CDR3 runs 15 residues. Per germline, CDR1 MNHNS and CDR2 SASEGT. The V end was cut by 1 base, the J end by 6 bases, with 13 bases between. CDR3 sequence: CASSEVLGGFQPQHF. CDR3 coding DNA: TGTGCCAGCAGTGAAGTCTTAGGGGGATTTCAGCCCCAGCATTTT.

The rearrangement links TRBV7-2 to TRBJ1-4; maybe TRBD1 (6 bases). V was trimmed by 5 bases and J by 6 bases, leaving 16 bases between them. This CDR3 contains 15 residues. Looked up from germline, CDR1 is SGHTA and CDR2 is FQGNSA. As DNA, the CDR3 is TGTGCCAGCAGCCAAAGGGGGGCCCGGGATGAAAAACTGTTTTTT. Translation gives CASSQRGARDEKLFF.

The CDR3 spells CASSSGTGVASEAFF. The CDR3, as DNA: TGTGCCAGCAGCTCGGGGACAGGGGTGGCTTCTGAAGCTTTCTTT. This chain connects TRBV7-9 to TRBJ1-1; 10 nucleotides align to TRBD1. The CDR3 covers 15 residues. Germline CDR1 is SEHNR and CDR2 is FQNEAQ (reference sequence). The V and J ends lost 4 bases and 6 bases, in that order; junction bases with no gene match: 8. The full variable domain, its missing parts supplied by reference TRBV7-9 and TRBJ1-1, is DTGVSQNPRHKITKRGQNVTFRCDPISEHNRLYWYRQTLGQGPEFLTYFQNEAQLEKSRLLSDRFSAERPKGSFSTLEIQRTEQGDSAMYLCASSSGTGVASEAFFGQGTRLTVV.

V and J are TRBV30 and TRBJ2-3; D gene uncertain. This CDR3 has 12 amino acids. V was pared by 7 bases and J by 1 base, with 9 bases between. Germline V gives CDR1 GTSNPN, CDR2 SVGIG (reference sequence). The CDR3 nucleotides are TGTGCCTCGTACGGCCGCACAGATACGCAGTATTTT. Translated, it gives CASYGRTDTQYF.

This chain connects TRBV6-5 to TRBJ2-7, with unresolved D. Germline assignment: CDR1 MNHEY and CDR2 SVGAGI. The CDR3 is 14 residues long. Trimming shortened V by 5 bases and J by 2 bases, and 13 bases separated the two germline ends. This CDR3 reads CASSQPGGAYEQYF. CDR3 in DNA: TGTGCCAGCAGTCAACCGGGTGGGGCCTACGAGCAGTACTTC.

The chain employs TRBV27 and TRBJ1-6; perhaps TRBD1 as D (5 bases). The ends were cut back, 0 bases at V and 7 bases at J, with 10 bases in the middle. The CDR3 runs 15 residues. The germline CDR1 and CDR2 sequences are MNHEY and SMNVEV (reference sequence). The CDR3 loop reads CASSLSTGQNSPLHF. CDR3 DNA sequence: TGTGCCAGCAGTTTATCCACAGGACAAAATTCACCCCTCCACTTT.

The chain couples TRBV15 to TRBJ2-1; 7 nucleotides match TRBD2. Trimming removed 7 bases from V and 0 bases from J; junction bases left unmatched: 6. The V gene's germline CDR1 is LNHNV and CDR2 YYDKDF (reference sequence). CDR3 size: 15 residues. CDR3: CATNAGESSYNEQFF. The CDR3 bases are TGTGCCACCAATGCGGGGGAGAGCTCCTACAATGAGCAGTTCTTC.

V gene TRBV5-6 combines with J gene TRBJ2-5, with 7 bases matching TRBD1. Near its end, the DNA agrees better with TRBJ2-7, so the J call may be wrong. This CDR3 comprises 14 residues. Per germline, CDR1 SGHDT and CDR2 YYEEEE. CDR3 amino acids: CASSRGQWTYEQYF. The DNA for the CDR3 is TGTGCCAGCAGCCGGGGACAGTGGACCTACGAGCAGTACTTC.

The chain carries TRBV18 and TRBJ2-1; D might be TRBD2 (6 bases). The CDR3 has 16 amino acids. The V and J ends lost 3 bases and 9 bases respectively, with 21 bases between them. Germline V gene lookup returns CDR1 KGHSH and CDR2 LQKENI. The CDR3 DNA reads as TGTGCCAGCTCACCTCCCGGGACTGCAGTAAGGGGTGAGCAGTTCTTC. Its translation is CASSPPGTAVRGEQFF.

The gene calls are TRBV5-8 and TRBJ2-7; TRBD1 matches at 9 bases. The CDR3 runs 16 residues. Losses at the gene ends were 2 bases for V and 6 bases for J; bases not matched to a gene: 12. Per germline, CDR1 SGHTS and CDR2 YDEGEE. DNA of the CDR3: TGTGCCAGCAGCTTTTTATCCGGGACAGGGCCTACCGAGCAGTACTTC. Translating it yields CASSFLSGTGPTEQYF.

The CDR3 loop is CASSLADNQPQHF. CDR3 DNA sequence: TGTGCCAGCAGCTTAGCCGACAATCAGCCCCAGCATTTT. The gene calls are TRBV7-6 and TRBJ1-5; no reliable D call. The CDR3 is made up of 13 amino acids. With 0 bases removed from V and 3 bases from J, the gap between germline ends came to 3 bases. Germline assignment: CDR1 SGHVS and CDR2 FNYEAQ.

The V call is TRBV29-1, the J call TRBJ2-3, with 7 nucleotides matching TRBD2. V lost 1 base, J lost 9 bases, and 7 bases stayed unmatched. The germline gives CDR1 SQVTM, CDR2 ANQGSEA. This CDR3 is built from 13 residues. The CDR3 here is CSVEGPTGGTQYF. The CDR3 region has the DNA TGCAGCGTTGAAGGGCCTACCGGGGGGACGCAGTATTTT.

The chain has TRBV5-1 and TRBJ2-1, with 10 bases aligning to TRBD2. The CDR3 spans 14 residues. The germline CDR1 and CDR2 sequences are SGHRS and YFSETQ. The V segment lost 5 bases and the J segment 9 bases; nucleotides outside the gene matches: 8. The CDR3 nucleotides are TGCGCCAGCAGGCTAGCGGGGGATGACGGTGAGCAGTTCTTC. Translated, it gives CASRLAGDDGEQFF.

The rearrangement joins TRBV6-5 to TRBJ1-3; 7 bases are a match to TRBD1. The CDR3 sequence is 15 residues long. Per germline, CDR1 MNHEY and CDR2 SVGAGI. Trimming removed 6 bases from V and 0 bases from J; junction bases left unmatched: 5. CDR3 bases: TGTGCCAGCAGACGGGACAGCGTCTCTGGAAACACCATATATTTT. It codes for CASRRDSVSGNTIYF.

The CDR3 spells CASSPIAGSYNEQFF. The CDR3 bases are TGTGCCAGCAGTCCAATAGCGGGATCCTACAATGAGCAGTTCTTC. The chain joins TRBV27 to TRBJ2-1, with TRBD2 matching over 8 bases. The trim removed 5 bases at V and 1 base at J, leaving 4 bases unmatched. Germline CDR1 reads MNHEY; CDR2 reads SMNVEV (reference sequence). The CDR3 has 15 residues.

V usage is TRBV6-6 and J usage is TRBJ1-5; 8 bases line up with TRBD1. The V segment lost 6 bases and the J segment 4 bases; nucleotides outside the gene matches: 2. This CDR3 has 13 residues. Germline CDR1 and CDR2: MNHNY and SVGAGI (reference sequence). Written as DNA, the CDR3 is TGTGCCAGCAGAAGACAGGGGAATCAGCCCCAGCATTTT. Translating gives CASRRQGNQPQHF.

The chain is built from TRBV6-5 and TRBJ2-5, with D hard to call. V was trimmed by 4 bases and J by 5 bases, leaving 11 bases between them. The CDR3 runs to 13 residues. From germline, CDR1 is MNHEY and CDR2 SVGAGI. CDR3 DNA: TGTGCCAGCAGTTCCGGGCAGAGGGAGACCCAGTACTTC. Amino acids: CASSSGQRETQYF.

This clone was seen only once. The chain employs TRBV6-4 and TRBJ2-1; D ambiguous. V gave up 2 bases and J gave up 0 bases, with 11 bases separating them. The CDR3 is 16 amino acids. Germline CDR1 MRHNA, CDR2 SNTAGT. The CDR3: CASSDAYRGSYNEQFF. For the CDR3, the DNA is TGTGCCAGCAGTGACGCGTATAGAGGCTCCTACAATGAGCAGTTCTTC.

The chain couples TRBV7-2 to TRBJ2-4; 10 bases map to TRBD1. This CDR3 contains 14 residues. V lost 3 bases and J lost 8; bases outside the gene matches: 4. Germline CDR1 is SGHTA and CDR2 is FQGNSA. The CDR3 region has the DNA TGTGCCAGCAGCTTCGACAGGGGGCAGGACATTCAGTACTTC. Residues: CASSFDRGQDIQYF.

This chain connects TRBV7-2 to TRBJ1-1, with 9 bases matching TRBD1. The V gene end was trimmed by 6 bases and the J gene end by 0 bases; junction bases not matched to a gene: 11. There are 17 residues in the CDR3. Germline CDR1 and CDR2: SGHTA and FQGNSA. CDR3 sequence: CASRPRTGVAMNTEAFF. Here the CDR3 DNA reads TGTGCCAGCAGACCCCGGACAGGGGTTGCCATGAACACTGAAGCTTTCTTT.